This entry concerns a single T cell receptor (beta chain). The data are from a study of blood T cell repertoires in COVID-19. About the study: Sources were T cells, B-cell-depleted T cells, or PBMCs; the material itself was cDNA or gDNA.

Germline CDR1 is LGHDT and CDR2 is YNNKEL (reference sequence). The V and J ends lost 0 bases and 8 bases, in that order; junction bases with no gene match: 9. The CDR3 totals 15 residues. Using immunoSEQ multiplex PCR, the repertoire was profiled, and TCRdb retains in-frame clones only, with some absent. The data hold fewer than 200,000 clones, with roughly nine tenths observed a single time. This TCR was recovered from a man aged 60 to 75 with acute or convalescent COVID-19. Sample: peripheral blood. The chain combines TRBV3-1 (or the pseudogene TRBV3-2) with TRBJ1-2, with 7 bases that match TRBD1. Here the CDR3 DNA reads TGTGCCAGCAGCCAAGATAGGGCAGGGGGTGGAGGCTACACCTTC. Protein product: CASSQDRAGGGGYTF.